Listed here are 14 T cell receptor beta chains from one sample, sequenced in a study of human T cells and chemical hapten exposure. TCRdb itself ran the RACE reads through MiXCR, one entry per CDR3 protein. The sample holds approximately 80,000 distinct CDR3 sequences, approximately 8% seen once. Time point defined: patch test 1, 2 weeks after DPC sensitization. Treatment defined: therapeutic diphenylcyclopropenone sensitization with weekly scalp DPC. The sample was whole blood, taken in connection with sensitization to the hapten diphenylcyclopropenone (DPC). These receptors all come from a woman in her thirties with alopecia areata. Some clones in this sample may be carry-over from other donors' samples.

The rearrangement links TRBV12-3 or TRBV12-4 to TRBJ1-2; unclear D gene. This CDR3 spans 13 amino acids. The germline V and J ends were trimmed by 9 bases and 6 bases, with 17 bases remaining between them. The CDR3 loop is CASKLGPVHGYTF. In DNA form, the CDR3 reads TGTGCCAGTAAACTTGGACCAGTCCATGGCTACACCTTC.

This clonotype showed up just a few times. This rearrangement joins TRBV19 to TRBJ1-1; tentative D call: TRBD1 (5 bases). The CDR3 totals 15 residues. The V gene lost 7 bases and the J gene lost 1 base, with 16 bases spanning the gap. In germline, CDR1 is LNHDA, CDR2 SQIVND (reference sequence). CDR3 coding DNA: TGTGCCAGTATCCCTGGGGGGACGGGGAACACTGAAGCTTTCTTT. As protein: CASIPGGTGNTEAFF.

The table lists this clonotype with many counts. This chain connects TRBV6-5 to TRBJ1-6; 7 positions match TRBD1. The ends lost 2 bases at V and 4 bases at J; junction bases unmatched: 11. The length of the CDR3 is 18 residues. Germline loops: CDR1 MNHEY, CDR2 SVGAGI. CDR3 sequence (DNA): TGTGCCAGCAGTTACCGGGAACAGGGGCGGATGTATAATTCACCCCTCCACTTT. It specifies CASSYREQGRMYNSPLHF.

This clonotype was detected ten times or more. The chain couples TRBV6-6 to TRBJ2-4; D gene unclear. Per the germline V gene, CDR1 is MNHNY and CDR2 is SVGAGI (reference sequence). Trimming took 6 bases from V and 8 from J, leaving 20 bases between them. There are 15 residues in the CDR3. CDR3 sequence reads: CASRISTEPNYIQYF. In DNA form, the CDR3 reads TGTGCCAGCAGAATATCGACGGAACCCAATTACATTCAGTACTTC.

This clonotype was seen repeatedly, ten times or more. CDR3 nucleotide sequence: TGCAGTGCTAGTGGGGGCGGGCTCAACACAGATACGCAGTATTTT. Its protein is CSASGGGLNTDTQYF. The gene calls are TRBV20-1 and TRBJ2-3, with D perhaps TRBD1 (6 bases). Looked up from germline, CDR1 is DFQATT and CDR2 is SNEGSKA (reference sequence). The CDR3 loop spans 15 amino acids. V lost 3 bases and J lost 2, with 15 bases in between.

This clonotype was counted ten times or more. This sequence joins TRBV13 and TRBJ1-5; TRBD1 aligns across 9 bases. Unmatched junction bases numbered 5, after V lost 0 bases and J lost 5 bases. The CDR3 runs to 16 residues. The V gene's germline CDR1 is PRHDT and CDR2 FYEKMQ (reference sequence). CDR3 sequence: CASSLGGTGTDQPQHF. The CDR3 DNA follows: TGTGCCAGCAGCTTAGGGGGGACAGGGACGGATCAGCCCCAGCATTTT.

The rearrangement links TRBV9 to TRBJ2-3; D gene ambiguous. CDR1 SGDLS and CDR2 YYNGEE come from the germline V gene. The CDR3 consists of 15 residues. With 5 bases removed from V and 2 bases from J, the gap between germline ends came to 15 bases. The CDR3 protein is CASSKDGLDTDTQYF. CDR3 in DNA: TGTGCCAGCAGTAAAGACGGATTGGACACAGATACGCAGTATTTT.

This clonotype was detected many times. This chain links TRBV7-2 with TRBJ2-4; D is possibly TRBD2 (6 bases). The V gene's germline CDR1 is SGHTA and CDR2 FQGNSA. The CDR3 extends over 15 amino acids. The V gene lost 1 base and the J gene lost 3 bases, with 10 bases spanning the gap. CDR3 sequence (DNA): TGTGCCAGCAGCTTAGTTCAGGGAGGCAAAAACATTCAGTACTTC. Protein: CASSLVQGGKNIQYF.

This clonotype appeared many times. V usage is TRBV6-1 and J usage is TRBJ2-4; D possibly corresponds to TRBD1 (5 bases). The CDR3 length is 14 residues. The germline gives CDR1 MNHNS, CDR2 SASEGT. The germline V and J ends were trimmed by 8 bases and 7 bases, with 18 bases remaining between them. In DNA form, the CDR3 reads TGTGCCAGCGTCGGGCAGGGTCAGAGGAACATTCAGTACTTC. It yields the protein CASVGQGQRNIQYF.

The rearrangement uses TRBV12-3 or TRBV12-4 and TRBJ2-7; the D is unclear. This CDR3 has 14 residues. The germline V and J ends were trimmed by 3 bases and 6 bases, with 15 bases remaining between them. DNA of the CDR3: TGTGCCAGCAGTTTTTACATGGATTATATCGAGCAGTACTTC. This sequence encodes CASSFYMDYIEQYF.

The rearrangement links TRBV19 to TRBJ2-3; D remains unclear. The CDR3 is 13 residues long. CDR1 is LNHDA and CDR2 is SQIVND in the germline V gene (reference sequence). V was pared by 5 bases and J by 4 bases, with 10 bases between. CDR3 sequence reads: CASSLAASDTQYF. CDR3 sequence (DNA): TGTGCCAGTAGTCTCGCGGCCTCAGATACGCAGTATTTT.

Points on this clonotype: A clone one base away is much larger, so this may be a read error. The J gene is TRBJ1-1, the V gene TRBV3-1; no definite D call. Trimming left V 2 bases short and J 3 bases short, with 1 base between. Germline-derived CDR1 and CDR2 are LGHDT and YNNKEL (reference sequence). This CDR3 contains 11 residues. The CDR3 region has the DNA TGTGCCAGCAGCCAACACACTGAAGCTTTCTTT. Its translation: CASSQHTEAFF.

Here the CDR3 DNA reads TGTGCCAGCAGCGTAGGAACGGGAGATACGCAGTATTTT. Its translation: CASSVGTGDTQYF. The V gene is TRBV9, the J gene TRBJ2-3; D unresolved. The V and J ends lost 0 bases and 5 bases respectively, with 7 bases between them. The CDR3 length is 13 residues. CDR1 is SGDLS, CDR2 YYNGEE, per germline.

This clonotype has a count of ten or more. Here the CDR3 DNA reads TGTGCCATCGGGCGGAGGACTGGGGCCAACGTCCTGACTTTC. This codes for CAIGRRTGANVLTF. The rearrangement links TRBV10-3 to TRBJ2-6, with D possibly being TRBD2 (5 bases). The V end lost 8 bases, the J end lost 2 bases, and 10 bases lay between the germline ends. The CDR3 loop spans 14 amino acids. The germline V gene encodes CDR1 ENHRY and CDR2 SYGVKD.